Sequencing of this TCR beta chain was carried out in a study of cytomegalovirus exposure and HLA in healthy donors. This PCR relied on a set of 60 Vbeta primers and 13 Jbeta primers. In the authors' workflow: A follow-up analysis tallied tens of millions of unique TCR beta chains, 9 million to 11 million shared. Clones were sequenced by immunoSEQ multiplex PCR, and TCRdb holds only the in-frame ones, with some missing. V and J calls and clone size are given by that table; D and trimming were obtained from the DNA. The table lists 210,000 or so clones, 80% to 90% of them singletons, with approximately 1% in the top ten. This clone has a single count. The antigen is unknown. V was clipped by 2 bases and J by 4 bases; unmatched bases: 7. Germline assignment: CDR1 SGHTA and CDR2 FQGNSA. This CDR3 is built from 16 residues. Healthy individuals who donated bone marrow served as the donors. Study-level findings and limits: The classifier reportedly diagnosed cytomegalovirus status with high sensitivity and specificity. An analysis was carried out later, and it reportedly showed fewer N-insertions in an Asian-associated ancestry cluster than the 666-donor mean.

Sequencing was performed on PBMCs. The clonotype originates from a woman younger than 30 in good health and CMV-seronegative. The J gene is TRBJ1-4, the V gene TRBV7-2; 7 bases match TRBD1. CDR3 DNA: TGTGCCAGCAGCTTAATGGGACAGATCCTTAATGAAAAACTGTTTTTT. Translated, it gives CASSLMGQILNEKLFF.